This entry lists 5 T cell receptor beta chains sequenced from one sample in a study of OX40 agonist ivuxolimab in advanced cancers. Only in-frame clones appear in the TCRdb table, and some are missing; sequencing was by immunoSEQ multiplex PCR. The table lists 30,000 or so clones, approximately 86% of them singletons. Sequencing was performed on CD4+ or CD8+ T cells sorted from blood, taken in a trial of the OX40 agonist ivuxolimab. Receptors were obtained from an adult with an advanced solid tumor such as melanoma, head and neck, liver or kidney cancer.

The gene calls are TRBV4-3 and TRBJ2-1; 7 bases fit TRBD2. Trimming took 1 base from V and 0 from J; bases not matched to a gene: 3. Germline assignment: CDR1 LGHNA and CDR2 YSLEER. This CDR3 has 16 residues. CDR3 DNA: TGCGCCAGCAGCCAAGTGGGCGGGAGCTCCTACAATGAGCAGTTCTTC. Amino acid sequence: CASSQVGGSSYNEQFF.

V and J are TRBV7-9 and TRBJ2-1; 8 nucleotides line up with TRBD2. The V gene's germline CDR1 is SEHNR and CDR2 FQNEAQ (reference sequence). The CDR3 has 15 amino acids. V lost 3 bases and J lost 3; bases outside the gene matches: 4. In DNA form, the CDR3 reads TGTGCCAGCAGCTTTACTAGCGGACGCTACAATGAGCAGTTCTTC. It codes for CASSFTSGRYNEQFF.

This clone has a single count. This CDR3 is CATSRVQDTQYF. The DNA of the CDR3 is TGTGCCACCAGCAGAGTTCAAGATACGCAGTATTTT. The rearrangement joins TRBV15 to TRBJ2-3; D is unresolved. This CDR3 comprises 12 residues. V lost 1 base to trimming and J lost 5 bases, with 4 bases between them. Germline lookup yields CDR1 LNHNV and CDR2 YYDKDF (reference sequence). Full variable domain (missing parts from reference TRBV15 and TRBJ2-3): DAMVIQNPRYQVTQFGKPVTLSCSQTLNHNVMYWYQQKSSQAPKLLFHYYDKDFNNEADTPDNFQSRRPNTSFCFLDIRSPGLGDTAMYLCATSRVQDTQYFGPGTRLTVL.

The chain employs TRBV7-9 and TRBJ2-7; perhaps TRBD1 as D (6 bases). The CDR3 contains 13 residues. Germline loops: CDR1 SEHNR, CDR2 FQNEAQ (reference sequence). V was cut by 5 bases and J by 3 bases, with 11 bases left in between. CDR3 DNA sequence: TGTGCCAGCAGCGCCGGGACACACTACGAGCAGTACTTC. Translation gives CASSAGTHYEQYF.

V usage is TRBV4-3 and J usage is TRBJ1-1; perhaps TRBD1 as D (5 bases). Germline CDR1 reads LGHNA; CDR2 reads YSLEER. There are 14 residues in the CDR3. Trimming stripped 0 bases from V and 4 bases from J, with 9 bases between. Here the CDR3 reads CASSQDRGPTEAFF. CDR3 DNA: TGCGCCAGCAGCCAAGATAGGGGCCCCACTGAAGCTTTCTTT.